The rows below give T cell receptor beta chains drawn from one sample of a study of blood T cells in healthy people across ages. TCRdb processed the 5' RACE reads anew with MiXCR; each CDR3 protein has one entry. The table records some 1.5 million distinct CDR3 sequences, roughly 27% of them present only once. Sequenced sample: blood. The receptors stem from a woman in her thirties in good health. Each CDR3 is given with its conserved first and last residue. D genes are given only for firm matches. Clone size is given for some rows only: seen once, a few or many times, or a class if the clone is expanded.

TRBJ2-7 . few TRBV29-1 TGCAGCTTTGGGGCAGCTTCATACGAGCAGTACTTC CSFGAASYEQYF
TRBJ2-3 TRBD2 . TRBV9 TGTGCCAGCAGCCCACAATTTGGGAGCGGGGTGGGGACAGATACGCAGTATTTT CASSPQFGSGVGTDTQYF
TRBJ2-1 TRBD2 . TRBV7-2 TGTGCCAGCAGCTTAGCGATAGCGGGGGTTAATGAGCAGTTCTTC CASSLAIAGVNEQFF
TRBJ1-2 . many TRBV29-1 TGCAGCGCTGCGCAGGGAGACTATGGCTACACCTTC CSAAQGDYGYTF
TRBJ2-3 . . TRBV12-3/TRBV12-4 TGTGCCAGCAGTGACCGGGGAAACACAGATGCGCAGTATTTT CASSDRGNTDAQYF
TRBJ2-1 TRBD1 many TRBV5-1 TGCGCCAGCAGCTTGCTCTGGACGGACAGGGGTCCCAATGAGCAGTTCTTC CASSLLWTDRGPNEQFF
TRBJ2-7 TRBD1 many TRBV6-5 TGTGCCAGCAGGGCGACAGGGGCAATGTACGAGCAGTACTTC CASRATGAMYEQYF
TRBJ2-7 . few TRBV7-9 TGTGCCAACAGCCCTGAGGGTGGGCCGTACGAGCAGTACTTC CANSPEGGPYEQYF
TRBJ2-7 . . TRBV10-3 TGTGCCATCGGGGAGGCAGGGCCCGAGCAGTACTTC CAIGEAGPEQYF
TRBJ2-1 TRBD2 few TRBV20-1 TGCAGTGCTAGCCTAGCGGGGGCCAGGAATGAGCAGTTCTTC CSASLAGARNEQFF
TRBJ2-7 . few TRBV28 TGTGCCAGCACCCCTGGGGGTTTTCCCTACGAGCAGTACTTC CASTPGGFPYEQYF
TRBJ2-1 TRBD2 few TRBV10-3 TGTGCCATCAGCGAGCCCTCTAGCGGGTCCTACAATGAGCAGTTCTTC CAISEPSSGSYNEQFF
TRBJ2-3 TRBD1 . TRBV14 TGTGCCAGCAGCCGCTATCCGGGACAGGGGGTCACAGATACGCAGTATTTT CASSRYPGQGVTDTQYF
TRBJ2-1 . few TRBV7-9 TGTGCCAGCAGCCCTAGATCCACCGACGAGCAGTTCTTC CASSPRSTDEQFF
TRBJ1-1 TRBD1 . TRBV12-3/TRBV12-4 TGTGCCAGCAATCCGACCCGACAGGGAGTATCTGAAGCTTTCTTT CASNPTRQGVSEAFF
TRBJ2-1 . . TRBV3-1 TGTGCCAGCAGCCAAGATGGGGCGAGTTACAATGAGCAGTTCTTC CASSQDGASYNEQFF
TRBJ2-3 . few TRBV18 TGTGCCAGCTCACCAGGAGCGGCAGGGAGCACAGATACGCAGTATTTT CASSPGAAGSTDTQYF
TRBJ1-1 . . TRBV28 TGTGCCAGCAGGCGCGTGGGGGGACCTGAAGCTTTCTTT CASRRVGGPEAFF
TRBJ2-3 . few TRBV29-1 TGCAGCTCCAAGGGGCGCTACACAGATACGCAGTATTTT CSSKGRYTDTQYF
TRBJ1-2 . few TRBV6-5 TGTGCCAGCCGCCGCGGGCAGGTCGACTATGGCTACACCTTC CASRRGQVDYGYTF
TRBJ2-3 TRBD2 . TRBV4-1 TGCGCCAGCAGCCCTACCGGGACTAGCGGGAGGGGGACAGATACGCAGTATTTT CASSPTGTSGRGTDTQYF
TRBJ2-3 . few TRBV15 TGTACTACCAGCCGCGGTCCGGCAGATACGCAGTATTTT CTTSRGPADTQYF
TRBJ1-4 . . TRBV2 TGTGCCAGCAGTGAAATGGGAGCAACTAATGAAAAACTGTTTTTT CASSEMGATNEKLFF
TRBJ2-7 TRBD2 many TRBV5-1 TGCGCCAGCAGCTTGGAGGGACTAGTCTACGAGCAGTACTTC CASSLEGLVYEQYF
TRBJ2-5 TRBD2 many TRBV20-1 TGCAGTGCTAGATCAGGGGAAGCTAGCGGGGCCCAAGAGACCCAGTACTTC CSARSGEASGAQETQYF
TRBJ2-5 . few TRBV4-3 TGCGCCAGCAGCCAAGGGAGGACTGGCCTCCAAGAGACCCAGTACTTC CASSQGRTGLQETQYF
TRBJ1-6 . . TRBV2 TGTGCCAGCAGTGAAGAGCGACAGCTGGTGCCCCTCCACTTT CASSEERQLVPLHF
TRBJ2-4 . many TRBV28 TGTGCCAGCACCCTTACAAGTAATCTAGCCAAAAACATTCAGTACTTC CASTLTSNLAKNIQYF
TRBJ2-5 . many TRBV12-3/TRBV12-4 TGTGCCAGCACCTTTCCTGGGGGGTCCCAGTACTTC CASTFPGGSQYF
TRBJ1-1 . few TRBV5-1 TGCGCCAGCAGCTACGGAGGGGAGGGCACTGAAGCTTTCTTT CASSYGGEGTEAFF
TRBJ1-2 TRBD1 many TRBV5-1 TGCGCCAGCAGCGCTGACAGGGGGCGCTTCGGTGGCTACACCTTC CASSADRGRFGGYTF
TRBJ2-3 . . TRBV20-1 TGCAGAGCTCCCGGTGCTCGCACAGATACGCAGTATTTT CRAPGARTDTQYF
TRBJ1-2 . . TRBV6-2/TRBV6-3 TGTGCCGGCAGCCCAGGGATCCATGGCTACACCTTC CAGSPGIHGYTF
TRBJ2-7 TRBD1 many TRBV28 TGTGCCAGCAGCACATCCGTGGGACAGGGGGAGCAAGCGAGGTACGAGCAGTACTTC CASSTSVGQGEQARYEQYF
TRBJ2-7 . . TRBV7-9 TGTGCCAGCAGCGACAGGTGGGGCTCCTACGAGCAGTACTTC CASSDRWGSYEQYF
TRBJ1-1 TRBD1 . TRBV5-1 TGCGCCAGCAGCTTGGCCAGCTTGGACAGGGGGCATAGTGAAGCTTTCTTT CASSLASLDRGHSEAFF
TRBJ2-1 TRBD1 . TRBV20-1 TGCAGTGCCCGCCGGGACAGGGTATGGCATGAGCAGTTCTTC CSARRDRVWHEQFF
TRBJ1-2 . . TRBV25-1 TGTGCCAGCATAGGTGTTGGGGAGGCCCCTGGCTACACCTTC CASIGVGEAPGYTF
TRBJ2-1 TRBD2 many TRBV29-1 TGCAGCGTGGCAGAGGGACTAGCGGGAATGAATGAGCAGTTCTTC CSVAEGLAGMNEQFF
TRBJ1-2 . . TRBV10-3 TGTGCCATCAGTGAGCTCCAAGGAGGCTACACCTTC CAISELQGGYTF
TRBJ2-3 TRBD2 many TRBV7-2 TGTGCCAGCAGCTGGGCGGGAGGGCCCGATACGCAGTATTTT CASSWAGGPDTQYF
TRBJ1-5 TRBD1 . TRBV28 TGTGCCAGCAGTCTCCAGGGGGCAGAGAGCAATCAGCCCCAGCATTTT CASSLQGAESNQPQHF
TRBJ2-2 . . TRBV12-3/TRBV12-4 TGTGCCAGCAGTTTAAGGCAGAACACCGGGGAGCTGTTTTTT CASSLRQNTGELFF
TRBJ2-7 TRBD1 few TRBV5-1 TGCGCCAGCAGCTTGGGAGACAGGGGGTCCGGCGAGCAGTACTTC CASSLGDRGSGEQYF
TRBJ2-7 TRBD2 . TRBV6-2/TRBV6-3 TGTGCCAGCAGCGGGACCGGGACTAGCCCATACGAGCAGTACTTC CASSGTGTSPYEQYF
TRBJ1-2 . . TRBV29-1 TGCAGCGTTGAAGTTCGGGGGGGACTTTACACCTTC CSVEVRGGLYTF
TRBJ2-1 TRBD2 . TRBV18 TGTGCCAGCTCATCAACAACTAGCGGTTACAATGAGCAGTTCTTC CASSSTTSGYNEQFF
TRBJ2-7 . few TRBV21-1 TGTGCCAGCAGCCAACCGGGACTAGCGGGCCCCTACGAGCAGTACTTC CASSQPGLAGPYEQYF
TRBJ1-2 . few TRBV12-3/TRBV12-4 TGTGCCAGCAGTTTATATAATGGCTACACCTTC CASSLYNGYTF
TRBJ2-7 TRBD2 many TRBV2 TGTGCCAGCAGTGCGGGACTAGCACGCCCCTGGCAGTACTTC CASSAGLARPWQYF
TRBJ1-5 . many TRBV3-1 TGTGCCAGCAGCCAAGGGATAGGGCTTCAGCCCCAGCATTTT CASSQGIGLQPQHF
TRBJ1-6 TRBD1 few TRBV3-1 TGTGCCAGCGGCAGGGGGAATTCACCCCTCCACTTT CASGRGNSPLHF
TRBJ1-1 . . TRBV5-1 TGCGCCAGCAGCTTAGGGCAGGGGCCCGATGGGACTGAAGCTTTCTTT CASSLGQGPDGTEAFF
TRBJ2-7 . few TRBV28 TGTGCCGGCAGTGGGGTTAGCGGTCGATACGAGCAGTACTTC CAGSGVSGRYEQYF
TRBJ2-7 . . TRBV29-1 TGCAGCGTTGAAATTGGTTCCGGCGAGCAGTACTTC CSVEIGSGEQYF